Listed here are 21 T cell receptor beta chains from one sample, sequenced in a study of STAT5B mutations in CD4+ large granular lymphocyte leukemia. This table comes from immunoSEQ multiplex PCR, and its TCRdb copy is limited to in-frame clones, with some not included. The data contain around 30,000 clones, roughly 74% of them singletons. The source material was CD4+ T cells from blood buffy coats. The origin of the receptors is a human donor in good health.

V is TRBV18 and J is TRBJ2-7, with D possibly matching TRBD2 (5 bases). Deletions cut 2 bases from V and 3 bases from J, with 14 bases between. Germline values: CDR1 KGHSH, CDR2 LQKENI. This CDR3 has 15 residues. The CDR3 region is CASSPGSGTHYEQYF. Here the CDR3 DNA reads TGTGCCAGCTCACCAGGTTCGGGAACCCACTACGAGCAGTACTTC.

This chain uses TRBV11-3 with TRBJ2-7, with D tentatively TRBD1 (6 bases). Trimming took 6 bases from V and 0 from J, leaving 9 bases between them. Germline loops: CDR1 SGHNT, CDR2 YENEEA. This CDR3 has 13 residues. The CDR3 reads CASRGGYSYEQYF. DNA for the CDR3: TGTGCCAGCAGAGGGGGTTACTCCTACGAGCAGTACTTC. Full variable domain (outside the CDR3, taken from reference TRBV11-3 and TRBJ2-7): EAGVVQSPRYKIIEKKQPVAFWCNPISGHNTLYWYLQNLGQGPELLIRYENEEAVDDSQLPKDRFSAERLKGVDSTLKIQPAELGDSAVYLCASRGGYSYEQYFGPGTRLTVT.

V usage is TRBV7-3 and J usage is TRBJ2-1, with 9 bases matching TRBD2. From germline, CDR1 is SGHTA and CDR2 FQGTGA. There are 14 residues in the CDR3. Trimming removed 1 base from V and 7 bases from J; junction bases left unmatched: 2. The CDR3 DNA sequence: TGTGCCAGCAGCTTAAGCGGGAGGGGTAATGAGCAGTTCTTC. Translated: CASSLSGRGNEQFF.

The V call is TRBV5-5, the J call TRBJ1-1, with TRBD1 identical over 10 bases. After removal of 3 bases from V and 8 bases from J, the junction contained 7 bases not matched to a gene. CDR1 and CDR2 from the germline V gene are SGHKS and YYEKEE (reference sequence). The CDR3 is 14 residues long. The CDR3 loop is CASSWTGGSPEAFF. CDR3 sequence (DNA): TGTGCCAGCAGCTGGACAGGGGGAAGTCCCGAAGCTTTCTTT.

This clone was observed a handful of times. The chain uses TRBV19 and TRBJ1-2; the D gene is possibly TRBD1 (5 bases). V lost 3 bases to trimming and J lost 1 base, with 12 bases between them. The germline CDR1 and CDR2 sequences are LNHDA and SQIVND (reference sequence). The CDR3 is 15 amino acids. CDR3 nucleotide sequence: TGTGCCAGTAGTATCGACAGATCAATTAACTATGGCTACACCTTC. Translating gives CASSIDRSINYGYTF.

As for this clone: Germline is not matched at one junction end, which may reflect a read error. V usage is TRBV7-9 and J usage is TRBJ2-7, with D maybe TRBD2 (6 bases). From germline, CDR1 is SEHNR and CDR2 FQNEAQ (reference sequence). CDR3 length equals 17 residues. The CDR3 DNA reads as TGTGTCAGCAGCACGGTTCGTTGGGGGACTGATTCGGGCGAGCAGTACTTC. It encodes CVSSTVRWGTDSGEQYF.

This chain joins TRBV7-3 and TRBJ2-3, with 7 bases aligning to TRBD1. V trimming: 5 bases; J trimming: 3 bases; junction bases outside the gene matches: 5. The CDR3 loop spans 14 amino acids. The germline gives CDR1 SGHTA, CDR2 FQGTGA. The CDR3, as DNA: TGTGCCAGCAGCCCGGACAGGATTACAGATACGCAGTATTTT. It encodes CASSPDRITDTQYF.

This clone appeared a single time. V and J are TRBV11-3 and TRBJ1-2; the D is unclear. Trimming removed 5 bases at V and 3 bases at J, with 16 bases between. Looked up from germline, CDR1 is SGHNT and CDR2 is YENEEA. The length of the CDR3 is 15 residues. CDR3 DNA sequence: TGTGCCAGCAGCCCCTGGGCCCGCTCAGACTATGGCTACACCTTC. Translation: CASSPWARSDYGYTF.

Only one count was recorded for this clone. The rearrangement links TRBV6-6 to TRBJ1-5, with D uncertain. Trimming stripped 7 bases from V and 9 bases from J, with 16 bases between. Germline CDR1 reads MNHNY; CDR2 reads SVGAGI (reference sequence). The CDR3 has 13 residues. The CDR3 reads CASNQERVLPQHF. DNA for the CDR3: TGTGCCAGCAATCAGGAGAGGGTATTGCCCCAGCATTTT.

The chain carries TRBV19 and TRBJ2-1; perhaps TRBD2 as D (6 bases). The V gene lost 0 bases and the J gene lost 3 bases, with 9 bases spanning the gap. The CDR3 totals 15 residues. Germline values: CDR1 LNHDA, CDR2 SQIVND (reference sequence). The CDR3 reads CASSIDREVYNEQFF. The CDR3 DNA reads TGTGCCAGTAGTATAGACAGGGAGGTCTACAATGAGCAGTTCTTC.

This clone was observed once. The V and J genes are TRBV7-9 and TRBJ1-1, with unresolved D. Germline V CDR1 and CDR2: SEHNR, FQNEAQ (reference sequence). V dropped 2 bases and J dropped 5 bases, with 12 bases sitting between them. This CDR3 is 14 amino acids long. CDR3 in amino acids: CASSLLSDGTEAFF. CDR3 DNA sequence: TGTGCCAGCAGCTTATTGAGCGATGGTACTGAAGCTTTCTTT.

The chain links TRBV9 to TRBJ1-4, with TRBD1 identical over 9 bases. There are 15 residues in the CDR3. Germline V gene data show CDR1 as SGDLS and CDR2 as YYNGEE. V shed 4 bases, J shed 8 bases, and the junction held 9 bases outside the gene matches. The CDR3: CASSNDRGEGEKLFF. In DNA, the CDR3 is TGTGCCAGCAGCAACGACAGGGGGGAGGGAGAAAAACTGTTTTTT. The full variable domain, completed using reference TRBV9 and TRBJ1-4, is DSGVTQTPKHLITATGQRVTLRCSPRSGDLSVYWYQQSLDQGLQFLIQYYNGEERAKGNILERFSAQQFPDLHSELNLSSLELGDSALYFCASSNDRGEGEKLFFGSGTQLSVL.

This sequence joins TRBV7-2 and TRBJ2-3, with D possibly being TRBD1 (6 bases). Trimming pared 1 base from V and 4 bases from J, leaving 9 bases between. CDR3 size: 14 residues. The germline gives CDR1 SGHTA, CDR2 FQGNSA. CDR3 nucleotide sequence: TGTGCCAGCAGCTTAGAACAGGGTGCAGATACGCAGTATTTT. It encodes CASSLEQGADTQYF.

This clone showed up just a few times. This chain links TRBV7-9 with TRBJ1-1; D is undetermined. The V and J ends lost 4 bases and 2 bases respectively, with 8 bases between them. The CDR3 extends over 13 amino acids. Per the germline V gene, CDR1 is SEHNR and CDR2 is FQNEAQ (reference sequence). CDR3 sequence (DNA): TGTGCCAGCAGCTCCCATGTAAACACTGAAGCTTTCTTT. Translating it yields CASSSHVNTEAFF.

The chain couples TRBV7-2 to TRBJ2-1; D possibly corresponds to TRBD2 (5 bases). The CDR3 totals 14 residues. The germline V and J ends were trimmed by 5 bases and 4 bases, with 12 bases remaining between them. Germline CDR1 SGHTA, CDR2 FQGNSA. The CDR3 loop is CASSPELVYNEQFF. The CDR3 coding sequence is TGTGCCAGCAGCCCAGAACTAGTTTACAATGAGCAGTTCTTC.

The rearrangement links TRBV6-5 to TRBJ1-1, with no clear D. The CDR3 has 12 residues. V was clipped by 2 bases and J by 7 bases, with 8 bases between them. Per germline, CDR1 MNHEY and CDR2 SVGAGI. The CDR3 bases are TGTGCCAGCAGTTACGCGCCAGATGAAGCTTTCTTT. This sequence encodes CASSYAPDEAFF.

This chain connects TRBV5-1 to TRBJ2-5; 9 nucleotides line up with TRBD1. The J call may be in error: the DNA end matches TRBJ2-7 better. The CDR3 extends over 15 amino acids. Germline assignment: CDR1 SGHRS and CDR2 YFSETQ. The CDR3 sequence is CASSLDRDRVFEQYF. CDR3 DNA: TGCGCCAGCAGCTTGGACCGGGACAGGGTCTTCGAGCAGTACTTC.

V gene TRBV7-8 combines with J gene TRBJ2-1; 7 bases are a match to TRBD2. V trimming: 2 bases; J trimming: 3 bases; junction bases outside the gene matches: 4. Looked up from germline, CDR1 is SGHVS and CDR2 is FQNEAQ. CDR3 length: 15 amino acids. This CDR3 is CASSLRLAFYNEQFF. The DNA of the CDR3 is TGTGCCAGCAGCTTACGACTAGCTTTCTACAATGAGCAGTTCTTC.

V gene TRBV5-1 combines with J gene TRBJ2-5; D might be TRBD1 or TRBD2, each matching 6 bases. Per germline, CDR1 SGHRS and CDR2 YFSETQ. Trimming pared 5 bases from V and 5 bases from J, leaving 13 bases between. There are 13 residues in the CDR3. The CDR3 region has the DNA TGCGCCAGCAGGGCCGGGGGCACGGAGACCCAGTACTTC. Amino acid sequence: CASRAGGTETQYF.

The rearrangement uses TRBV5-4 and TRBJ2-5; 8 nucleotides line up with TRBD2. Germline V gene sequence: CDR1 SGHNT, CDR2 YYREEE (reference sequence). The CDR3 sequence is 15 residues long. Losses at the gene ends were 4 bases for V and 5 bases for J; bases not matched to a gene: 10. The CDR3 DNA reads as TGTGCCAGCAGCACCCCTGGACTAGCTGGCGAGACCCAGTACTTC. As protein: CASSTPGLAGETQYF.

The J gene is TRBJ1-2, the V gene TRBV11-3; D gene unclear. Germline V gives CDR1 SGHNT, CDR2 YENEEA. This CDR3 is 12 amino acids long. Trimming pared 1 base from V and 4 bases from J, leaving 4 bases between. CDR3 in DNA: TGTGCCAGCAGCTTAGGAAGCTATGGCTACACCTTC. This encodes CASSLGSYGYTF.